A selection of T cell receptor beta chains follows, all from one sample in a study of shared clonotypes between healthy human individuals. The assay was immunoSEQ multiplex PCR, and TCRdb's table has in-frame clones only and misses some. The table lists millions of clones, 90% to 95% of them singletons, with about 0.39% in the top ten. The sequencing input was naive CD4+ T cells from PBMCs. The receptors stem from a man aged 18-30 years in good health. Some clones in this sample may be carry-over from other donors' samples. CDR3s leave out the opening cysteine and the closing phenylalanine or tryptophan. Fields, in order: V gene, J gene, CDR3 protein.

>TRBV2|TRBJ2-3
ARQGEGGIKTQY
>TRBV5-1|TRBJ2-5
ASSLSASGRGEEETQY
>TRBV29-1|TRBJ2-1
SLNRDGGEQF
>TRBV9|TRBJ1-2
ASSVPSEGYT
>TRBV18|TRBJ2-1
ASSRQTGGSYNEQF
>TRBV13|TRBJ2-1
ASSFEVKRVAEEQF
>TRBV30|TRBJ2-5
AWSRDRGQETQY
>TRBV5-1|TRBJ1-1
ASSLVSRNTEAF
>TRBV29-1|TRBJ2-2
SAKQGAGELF
>TRBV5-1|TRBJ2-7
ASSWSSGGSYEQY